The sequence of this T cell receptor (beta chain) was determined in a study of breast tumors, draining lymph nodes, adjacent tissues. Study-wide results and limits: Findings are consistent with lymph node origin and intratumoral expansion of most tumor T cells. Tumor and nontumor repertoires were significantly more similar in luminal-like than in basal-like breast cancer.

The CDR3 is 13 amino acids. The V gene's germline CDR1 is SGHNT and CDR2 YYREEE (reference sequence). Trimming removed 7 bases from V and 7 bases from J, with 18 bases in between. Points on this clonotype: Its antigen is currently unknown.

TCRdb itself ran the multiplex PCR reads through MiXCR, one entry per CDR3 protein. The table has 20,000 to 30,000 distinct CDR3 sequences, about 70% seen once; the top ten hold about 22%. The genes are TRBV5-4 and TRBJ2-7; a weak D match, TRBD1 (5 bases). The specimen was tumor-adjacent breast tissue. This receptor was obtained from a female donor with breast cancer. Some clones in this sample may be carry-over from other donors' samples. The CDR3 sequence is CASGRGLYREQYF. As DNA, the CDR3 is TGTGCCAGCGGAAGGGGCCTGTATCGGGAGCAGTACTTC.